The following is a TCR beta chain sequence with its context. Its antigen is still unknown. The data were produced by immunoSEQ multiplex PCR, yet TCRdb's version contains in-frame clones alone and is incomplete. The sample has 70,000 to 90,000 clones, 70% to 90% seen once. These data originate in a study of T cell responses to AZD1222 COVID-19 vaccine. The analysis combined second doses at about 4 or about 12 weeks. Germline trimming cut 4 bases from V and 10 bases from J; bases unmatched to any gene: 7. Germline V gene data show CDR1 as MRHNA and CDR2 as SNTAGT. The CDR3 is made up of 15 amino acids. Overall study findings and caveats: After two AZD1222 doses, spike-specific TCR breadth and depth rose versus day 0. Clonal diversity was possibly underestimated; the donors were predominantly white British and more often female. The CD4 TCRs associated with vaccination extended across spike and predominated at 160-218 and 743-854.

The chain joins TRBV6-4 to TRBJ2-1, with 13 bases lining up with TRBD2. The source was peripheral blood, collected 28 days after the second AZD1222 dose. The TCR comes from an adult who received the AZD1222 COVID-19 vaccine. In DNA form, the CDR3 reads TGTGCCAGCAGTGCGGGACTAGCGGGATCTGCGGAGCAGTTCTTC. Translated, it gives CASSAGLAGSAEQFF.